A selection of T cell receptor beta chains follows, all from one sample in a study of persistence of HIV-infected CD4 T cells. Sequencing was performed with immunoSEQ multiplex PCR; in TCRdb, only in-frame clones are kept and a portion is missing. The sample carries around 40,000 clones, around 92% recorded once. Their antigen targets remain unknown. The specimen comprised CD4+ T cells sorted from PBMCs after 18-hour stimulation, sampled from a patient who received antiretroviral therapy. These receptors were obtained from an adult man with HIV who was CMV-seropositive. Each CDR3 is given without its conserved first and last residue. The order of the fields is CDR3 length, V gene, J gene, CDR3 protein.

length: 16
V: TRBV24-1
J: TRBJ2-1
CDR3: ATSDSALSGNPYNEQF

length: 11
V: TRBV12-3/TRBV12-4
J: TRBJ1-5
CDR3: ASSLSEVQPQH

length: 14
V: TRBV6-5
J: TRBJ1-1
CDR3: ASSYRAGFMNTEAF

length: 12
V: TRBV19
J: TRBJ2-2
CDR3: ASWDRGGTGELF

length: 13
V: TRBV3-1/TRBV3-2
J: TRBJ2-7
CDR3: ASSQGGGGTYEQY

length: 14
V: TRBV7-2
J: TRBJ1-5
CDR3: ASSLRPTGSGQPQH

length: 11
V: TRBV18
J: TRBJ1-5
CDR3: ASSQGAVQPQH

length: 14
V: TRBV2
J: TRBJ2-2
CDR3: ASTFPGQGATGELF

length: 12
V: TRBV19
J: TRBJ2-1
CDR3: ASKVQTGRNEQF

length: 11
V: TRBV27
J: TRBJ1-5
CDR3: ASSFRSNQPQH

length: 15
V: TRBV18
J: TRBJ2-2
CDR3: ASSPLAAHSGAGELF

length: 13
V: TRBV10-2
J: TRBJ2-3
CDR3: ASSEPSEGTDTQY

length: 14
V: TRBV5-6
J: TRBJ1-2
CDR3: ASSLGAGADVYGYT

length: 12
V: TRBV29-1
J: TRBJ2-2
CDR3: SVGGAINTGELF

length: 14
V: TRBV3-1/TRBV3-2
J: TRBJ2-7
CDR3: ASSPSHGTGVYEQY

length: 12
V: TRBV19
J: TRBJ1-2
CDR3: ASSKSAGDYGYT

length: 16
V: TRBV19
J: TRBJ1-4
CDR3: ASSIDRPGRARGEKLF

length: 16
V: TRBV6-6
J: TRBJ1-5
CDR3: ASSPRPGPSGSFGPQH

length: 12
V: TRBV28
J: TRBJ1-2
CDR3: ASWGAGPNYGYT

length: 11
V: TRBV6-5
J: TRBJ1-4
CDR3: ASRKPAGEKLF

length: 10
V: TRBV5-8
J: TRBJ2-7
CDR3: ASSLSRGEQY

length: 12
V: TRBV5-6
J: TRBJ2-3
CDR3: ASSLSGATDTQY